A selection of T cell receptor beta chains follows, all from one sample in a study of post-analysis software for immune sequencing data. One entry per CDR3 protein, called by TCRdb with MiXCR from the PCR reads. The sample lists 380,000 or so distinct CDR3 sequences; around 37% were seen once. Material: blood. The receptors were gathered from a girl aged 10 to 17 with multiple sclerosis. Both conserved end residues are part of each CDR3. Each record gives: V gene, D gene, J gene, CDR3 protein. The D gene is left open where the match is weak.

TRBV7-2	NA	TRBJ2-1	CASSLGQNSYNEQFF
TRBV2	NA	TRBJ2-5	CASRRGGRLQETQYF
TRBV15	NA	TRBJ2-3	CATSEIAELTDTQYF
TRBV15	NA	TRBJ2-7	CATSPGGDRVVQYF
TRBV7-2	NA	TRBJ1-1	CASSVPPGAANTEAFF
TRBV12-3/TRBV12-4	TRBD1	TRBJ2-1	CASRSETGGGTQFF
TRBV12-3/TRBV12-4	NA	TRBJ1-1	CASSLGFEAFF
TRBV6-5	NA	TRBJ1-6	CASSTGPSNSPLHF
TRBV6-2/TRBV6-3	NA	TRBJ1-1	CASSYGAPGTEAFF
TRBV6-5	NA	TRBJ2-5	CASSYRLAGGTQYF
TRBV29-1	NA	TRBJ1-2	CSVEQLYGYTF
TRBV29-1	NA	NA	CSIRDLHSEQYF
TRBV12-3/TRBV12-4	TRBD1	TRBJ2-4	CASRLGQGRLDIQYF
TRBV7-2	TRBD2	TRBJ2-1	CASSPRLAGGQEQFF
TRBV27	TRBD2	TRBJ2-1	CASRASGSYNEQFF
TRBV10-3	NA	TRBJ1-2	CAISESQVRTDYGYTF
TRBV29-1	TRBD2	TRBJ2-1	CSVIRLAGPYNEQFF
TRBV7-9	NA	TRBJ2-5	CASSLAARQYF
TRBV4-1	NA	TRBJ2-5	CASSQGQVDQETQYF
TRBV2	TRBD1	TRBJ1-2	CASSGGQGNYGYTF
TRBV29-1	NA	TRBJ2-1	CSVGRENYNEQFF
TRBV6-2/TRBV6-3	TRBD1	TRBJ1-5	CASRLQGSTNQPQHF
TRBV6-4	NA	TRBJ1-5	CASGSTTTNQPQHF
TRBV6-6	TRBD1	TRBJ1-2	CASTPDRGRDYGYTF
TRBV7-2	NA	TRBJ2-5	CASSLDPGTETQYF
TRBV12-3/TRBV12-4	TRBD2	NA	CASSLATSGRNEQYF
TRBV7-9	NA	NA	CASRSRDGWGETQYF